This is a list of T cell receptor beta chains from one sample in a study of blood T cell repertoires in COVID-19. TCRdb's table, derived via immunoSEQ multiplex PCR, lists solely in-frame clones and lacks some. This repertoire shows about 45,000 clones, about 80% found once; its top ten account for 15% to 20%. The sample was peripheral blood. The receptors were sampled from a man in his sixties or seventies with acute or convalescent COVID-19. Both conserved end residues are trimmed from each CDR3. The D gene is left open where the match is weak. Expanded clones get a size class; other rows say once, few or many, or leave the size out.

abundance: NA
v_gene: TRBV7-2
j_gene: TRBJ1-6
d_gene: TRBD1
CDR3aa: ASSSGQGYSPLH

abundance: NA
v_gene: TRBV28
j_gene: TRBJ1-4
d_gene: NA
CDR3aa: ASSYGGATNEKLF

abundance: NA
v_gene: TRBV10-2
j_gene: TRBJ2-7
d_gene: TRBD2
CDR3aa: ASQASGGYEQY

abundance: NA
v_gene: TRBV4-2
j_gene: TRBJ1-2
d_gene: NA
CDR3aa: ASSQDSYGYT

abundance: NA
v_gene: TRBV27
j_gene: TRBJ1-5
d_gene: NA
CDR3aa: ASSLEAGISNQPQH

abundance: NA
v_gene: TRBV5-6
j_gene: TRBJ2-3
d_gene: NA
CDR3aa: ASSLKGTDTQY

abundance: NA
v_gene: TRBV19
j_gene: TRBJ1-5
d_gene: TRBD1
CDR3aa: ASSMAGQKYQPQH

abundance: few
v_gene: TRBV6-6
j_gene: TRBJ1-5
d_gene: TRBD1
CDR3aa: ASSYPGQGNQPQH

abundance: NA
v_gene: TRBV2
j_gene: TRBJ1-2
d_gene: NA
CDR3aa: ASSLLQGNGYT

abundance: NA
v_gene: TRBV29-1
j_gene: TRBJ1-1
d_gene: NA
CDR3aa: SVDLRTEAF

abundance: NA
v_gene: TRBV7-2
j_gene: TRBJ2-3
d_gene: TRBD2
CDR3aa: ASSTGLAGFSTDTQY

abundance: few
v_gene: TRBV6-5
j_gene: TRBJ2-7
d_gene: NA
CDR3aa: ASWGGTIAYEQY

abundance: NA
v_gene: TRBV5-1
j_gene: TRBJ2-3
d_gene: NA
CDR3aa: ASHRDSGTDTQY

abundance: NA
v_gene: TRBV4-2
j_gene: TRBJ1-2
d_gene: TRBD1
CDR3aa: ASSQEGGDRGRYGYT

abundance: NA
v_gene: TRBV7-9
j_gene: TRBJ1-2
d_gene: TRBD1
CDR3aa: ASSIGQGPFYGYT

abundance: NA
v_gene: TRBV28
j_gene: TRBJ1-6
d_gene: NA
CDR3aa: ASRGPRSGRNSPLH

abundance: NA
v_gene: TRBV19
j_gene: TRBJ1-1
d_gene: NA
CDR3aa: ASSRKSGFTEAF

abundance: few
v_gene: TRBV18
j_gene: TRBJ1-2
d_gene: TRBD1
CDR3aa: ASSPDRDYGYT

abundance: NA
v_gene: TRBV19
j_gene: TRBJ2-5
d_gene: NA
CDR3aa: ASSIDHSSYLETQY

abundance: NA
v_gene: TRBV6-2/TRBV6-3
j_gene: TRBJ2-7
d_gene: NA
CDR3aa: ASSYGGTGSYEQY

abundance: NA
v_gene: TRBV2
j_gene: TRBJ1-1
d_gene: NA
CDR3aa: ASIWAAAEAF

abundance: NA
v_gene: TRBV3-1/TRBV3-2
j_gene: TRBJ1-2
d_gene: NA
CDR3aa: ASSQDNGIRGGYT

abundance: NA
v_gene: TRBV28
j_gene: TRBJ1-5
d_gene: NA
CDR3aa: ASRLDTNQPQH

abundance: NA
v_gene: TRBV7-9
j_gene: TRBJ2-3
d_gene: TRBD1
CDR3aa: ASSPGTGLFRY

abundance: NA
v_gene: TRBV6-6
j_gene: TRBJ1-2
d_gene: TRBD1
CDR3aa: ASSPGTGFYGYT

abundance: NA
v_gene: TRBV7-9
j_gene: TRBJ1-2
d_gene: TRBD1
CDR3aa: ASSFGGGGYT

abundance: NA
v_gene: TRBV5-1
j_gene: TRBJ2-5
d_gene: TRBD2
CDR3aa: ASRTGTSIETQY

abundance: NA
v_gene: TRBV6-2/TRBV6-3
j_gene: TRBJ2-1
d_gene: NA
CDR3aa: ASSYGAYNEQF

abundance: NA
v_gene: TRBV28
j_gene: TRBJ2-1
d_gene: TRBD2
CDR3aa: ASSSSGVRYNEQF

abundance: NA
v_gene: TRBV7-2
j_gene: TRBJ2-3
d_gene: TRBD2
CDR3aa: ASSSTGGRTDTQY

abundance: few
v_gene: TRBV27
j_gene: TRBJ2-7
d_gene: TRBD2
CDR3aa: ASKPPASGGPYEQY

abundance: NA
v_gene: TRBV7-9
j_gene: TRBJ2-2
d_gene: TRBD2
CDR3aa: ASSSNKGLAGSNGELF

abundance: NA
v_gene: TRBV19
j_gene: TRBJ1-2
d_gene: TRBD1
CDR3aa: ASSTGQGSYGYT

abundance: NA
v_gene: TRBV29-1
j_gene: TRBJ1-2
d_gene: NA
CDR3aa: SVSYFYGYT

abundance: NA
v_gene: TRBV14
j_gene: TRBJ2-4
d_gene: NA
CDR3aa: ASSQSEGQKRKNIQY